The 8 T cell receptor beta chains reported below all come from one sample, sequenced in a study of beta chain features in type 1 diabetes. Findings and limits, study-wide: All four CD4+ subsets from Type 1 diabetes patients carried moderately but significantly shorter TCRB CDR3s.

No antigen has been identified for these receptors. As every portion of the isolated RNA was reverse transcribed, the sequencing read expressed TCRB transcripts. Measured with immunoSEQ multiplex PCR; TCRdb has only the in-frame clones, and not every one. The data contain approximately 57,000 clones, roughly 52% of them singletons. The sequencing sample was made of Tregs from blood. These receptor sequences come from a woman aged 40 to 55 with type 1 diabetes.

This chain joins TRBV18 and TRBJ2-7, with D possibly matching TRBD2 (6 bases). Trimming removed 3 bases at V and 6 bases at J, with 9 bases between. The germline V gene encodes CDR1 KGHSH and CDR2 LQKENI. The CDR3 totals 12 residues. This CDR3 is CASSPASAEQYF. CDR3 in DNA: TGTGCCAGCTCACCGGCTAGCGCCGAGCAGTACTTC.

The chain uses TRBV7-7 and TRBJ2-6, with 7 bases lining up with TRBD1. After removal of 4 bases from V and 0 bases from J, the junction contained 6 bases not matched to a gene. Per germline, CDR1 SSHAT and CDR2 FNYEAQ (reference sequence). This CDR3 comprises 17 residues. CDR3 loop: CASSSGQAPSGANVLTF. The CDR3 nucleotides are TGTGCCAGCAGCTCCGGACAGGCCCCCTCTGGGGCCAACGTCCTGACTTTC.

In nucleotides, the CDR3 is TGCAGCGTCACCGGTGCCGCGGACACCGGGGAGCTGTTTTTT. The encoded protein is CSVTGAADTGELFF. This sequence joins TRBV29-1 and TRBJ2-2; no clear D gene. Germline CDR1 and CDR2: SQVTM and ANQGSEA. The CDR3 is 14 residues long. Between the trimmed V and J ends, which lost 6 bases and 3 bases, there was a span of 14 bases.

This chain links TRBV7-2 with TRBJ2-7; D uncertain. The ends were cut back, 1 base at V and 0 bases at J, with 7 bases in the middle. This CDR3 has 14 amino acids. The germline CDR1 and CDR2 sequences are SGHTA and FQGNSA. CDR3 nucleotides: TGTGCCAGCAGCTTAGATCTTAGCTCCTACGAGCAGTACTTC. This translates into CASSLDLSSYEQYF.

This clone was seen only a few times. The rearrangement uses TRBV11-1 and TRBJ1-1; tentatively, D is TRBD1 (6 bases). Trimming pared 5 bases from V and 5 bases from J, leaving 15 bases between. Per germline, CDR1 SGHAT and CDR2 FQDESV (reference sequence). The CDR3 totals 14 residues. The CDR3 loop is CASSRIQGRTEAFF. CDR3 nucleotide sequence: TGTGCCAGCAGCCGTATACAGGGAAGGACTGAAGCTTTCTTT.

This clone was seen just once. The CDR3 loop is CASSIRGEQYF. CDR3 bases: TGTGCCAGTAGTATTAGGGGCGAGCAGTACTTC. V gene TRBV19 combines with J gene TRBJ2-5, with D maybe TRBD1 (5 bases). Judging by the DNA end, TRBJ2-7 fits better; the J call may be wrong. The V gene's germline CDR1 is LNHDA and CDR2 SQIVND (reference sequence). The CDR3 is 11 amino acids.

The chain links TRBV5-5 to TRBJ1-1, with D possibly being TRBD1 (6 bases). The CDR3 spans 13 residues. Deletions cut 5 bases from V and 6 bases from J, with 14 bases between. Germline V CDR1 and CDR2: SGHKS, YYEKEE (reference sequence). The CDR3: CASRWDIMAEAFF. The CDR3 coding sequence is TGTGCCAGCAGGTGGGACATTATGGCTGAAGCTTTCTTT.

The rearrangement links TRBV2 to TRBJ2-5; D ambiguous. The CDR3 runs to 14 residues. The germline V gene has CDR1 SNHLY and CDR2 FYNNEI. Trimming cost V 4 bases and J 1 base, with 10 bases left between them. Written as DNA, the CDR3 is TGTGCCAGCAGTGTACTCTTAGCCCAAGAGACCCAGTACTTC. Encoded protein: CASSVLLAQETQYF.